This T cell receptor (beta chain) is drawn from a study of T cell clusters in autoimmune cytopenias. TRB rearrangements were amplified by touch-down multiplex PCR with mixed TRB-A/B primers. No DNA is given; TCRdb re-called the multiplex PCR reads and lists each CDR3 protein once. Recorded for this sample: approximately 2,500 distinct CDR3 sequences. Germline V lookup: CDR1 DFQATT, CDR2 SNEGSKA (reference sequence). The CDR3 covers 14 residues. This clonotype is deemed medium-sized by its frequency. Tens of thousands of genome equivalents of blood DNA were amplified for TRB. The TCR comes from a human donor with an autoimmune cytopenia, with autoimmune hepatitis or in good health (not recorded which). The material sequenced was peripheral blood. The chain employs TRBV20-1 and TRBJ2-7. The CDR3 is CSARGLHDYYEQYF.